The entry below gives a single T cell receptor beta chain sequence along with its context. Its specificity is unknown. Template switching (which added a universal primer site) was used, and cDNA carried unique molecular identifiers. TCRdb redid the calling of the 5' RACE reads with MiXCR, one entry per CDR3 protein. The sample includes hundreds of thousands of distinct CDR3 sequences, around 6.1% of them seen just once. CDR1 is SGHTA, CDR2 FQGNSA, per germline. The CDR3 runs to 17 residues. V gave up 0 bases and J gave up 8 bases, with 23 bases separating them. This sample stems from a study of identical twins. Study-wide results and limits: In zero-insertion analyses, partial confounding could arise from invariant MAIT and iNKT cells. Among monozygotic twins, out-of-frame TCR alpha sharing exceeded what models predicted.

Input material: naive T cells sorted from blood. The chain links TRBV7-2 to TRBJ2-7; a weak D match, TRBD2 (6 bases). This receptor was taken from a young man in good health. CDR3 DNA sequence: TGTGCCAGCAGCTTAGCGCGAATCCGGGACTTAACCCTAAAGCAGTACTTC. This codes for CASSLARIRDLTLKQYF. The variable domain in full, with the rest retrieved from reference TRBV7-2 and TRBJ2-7, is GAGVSQSPSNKVTEKGKDVELRCDPISGHTALYWYRQSLGQGLEFLIYFQGNSAPDKSGLPSDRFSAERTGGSVSTLTIQRTQQEDSAVYLCASSLARIRDLTLKQYFGPGTRLTVT.